This T cell receptor (beta chain) was found in a study of cytomegalovirus exposure and HLA in healthy donors. Study observations and caveats: In a later analysis, HLA-associated TCR beta chains were more clonally expanded than equally common others. A later analysis revealed that TCR association rates differed between HLA loci, peaking at DRB1 and bottoming out at HLA-C.

Comment on this clone: The target antigen is unknown.

PCR involved 60 Vbeta and 13 Jbeta primers. Only in-frame clones appear in the TCRdb table, and some are missing; sequencing was by immunoSEQ multiplex PCR. This sample carries around 190,000 clones, almost 85% of them seen once, and the ten largest clones take about 2.2%. V was trimmed by 2 bases and J by 3 bases, leaving 10 bases between them. The CDR3 contains 14 residues. From germline, CDR1 is SNHLY and CDR2 FYNNEI. This TCR was sampled from a woman between 50 and 59 years old in good health and CMV-seronegative. Sequencing was carried out using PBMCs. This chain connects TRBV2 to TRBJ1-1; no reliable D call. The DNA for the CDR3 is TGTGCCAGCAGTGAATCGGGTGGAGACACTGAAGCTTTCTTT. It codes for CASSESGGDTEAFF.